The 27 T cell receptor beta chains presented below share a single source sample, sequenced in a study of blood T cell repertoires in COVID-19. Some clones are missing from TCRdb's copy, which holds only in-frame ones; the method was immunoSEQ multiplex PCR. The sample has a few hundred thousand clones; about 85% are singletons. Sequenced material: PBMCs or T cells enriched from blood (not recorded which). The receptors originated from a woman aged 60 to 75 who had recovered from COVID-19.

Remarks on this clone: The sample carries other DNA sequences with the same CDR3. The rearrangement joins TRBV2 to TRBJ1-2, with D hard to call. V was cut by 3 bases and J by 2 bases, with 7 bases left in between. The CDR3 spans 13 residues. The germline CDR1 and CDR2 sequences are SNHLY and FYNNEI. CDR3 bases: TGTGCCAGCAGTGATGGCCAAAACTATGGCTACACCTTC. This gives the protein CASSDGQNYGYTF.

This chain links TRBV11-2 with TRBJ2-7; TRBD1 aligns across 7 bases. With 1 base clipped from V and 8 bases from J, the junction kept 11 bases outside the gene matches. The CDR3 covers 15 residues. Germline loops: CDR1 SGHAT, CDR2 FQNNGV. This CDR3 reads CASSLAARGRTKQYV. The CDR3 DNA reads TGTGCCAGCAGCTTAGCCGCGAGGGGGCGGACCAAGCAGTACGTC.

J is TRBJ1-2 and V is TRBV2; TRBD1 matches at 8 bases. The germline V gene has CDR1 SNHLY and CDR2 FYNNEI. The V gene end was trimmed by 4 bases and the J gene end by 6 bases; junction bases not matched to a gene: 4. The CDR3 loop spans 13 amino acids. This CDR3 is CASSGETGDGYTF. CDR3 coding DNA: TGTGCCAGCAGTGGGGAGACAGGGGATGGCTACACCTTC.

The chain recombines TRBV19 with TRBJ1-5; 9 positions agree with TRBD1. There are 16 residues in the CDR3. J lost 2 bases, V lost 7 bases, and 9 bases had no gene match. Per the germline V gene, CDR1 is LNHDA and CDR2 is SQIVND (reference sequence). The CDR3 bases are TGTGCCAGTACCCCGGGACAGGGCTGGGGCAATCAGCCCCAGCATTTT. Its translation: CASTPGQGWGNQPQHF.

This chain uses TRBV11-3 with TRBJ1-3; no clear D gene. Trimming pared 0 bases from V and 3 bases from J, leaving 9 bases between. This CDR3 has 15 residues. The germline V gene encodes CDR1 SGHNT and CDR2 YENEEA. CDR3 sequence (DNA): TGTGCCAGCAGCTTAGAAGTCTCCGGTGGAAACACCATATATTTT. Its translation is CASSLEVSGGNTIYF.

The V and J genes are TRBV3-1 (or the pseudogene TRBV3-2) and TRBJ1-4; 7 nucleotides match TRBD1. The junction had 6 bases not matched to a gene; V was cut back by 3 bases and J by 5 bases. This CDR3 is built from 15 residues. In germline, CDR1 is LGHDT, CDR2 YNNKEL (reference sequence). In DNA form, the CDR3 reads TGTGCCAGCAGCCAGATCCGGGACAGCAATGAAAAACTGTTTTTT. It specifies CASSQIRDSNEKLFF.

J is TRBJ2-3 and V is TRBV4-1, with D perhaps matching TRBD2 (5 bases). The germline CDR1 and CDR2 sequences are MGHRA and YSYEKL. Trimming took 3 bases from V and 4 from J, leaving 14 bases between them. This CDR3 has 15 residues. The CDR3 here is CASSQTKLIADTQYF. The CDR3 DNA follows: TGCGCCAGCAGCCAGACTAAACTTATCGCAGATACGCAGTATTTT.

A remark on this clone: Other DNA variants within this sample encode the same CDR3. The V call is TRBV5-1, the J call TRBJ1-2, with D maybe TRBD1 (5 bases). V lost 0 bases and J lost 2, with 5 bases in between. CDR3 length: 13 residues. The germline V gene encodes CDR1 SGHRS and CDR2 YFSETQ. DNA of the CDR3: TGCGCCAGCAGCTTGGACAGGAACTATGGCTACACCTTC. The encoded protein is CASSLDRNYGYTF.

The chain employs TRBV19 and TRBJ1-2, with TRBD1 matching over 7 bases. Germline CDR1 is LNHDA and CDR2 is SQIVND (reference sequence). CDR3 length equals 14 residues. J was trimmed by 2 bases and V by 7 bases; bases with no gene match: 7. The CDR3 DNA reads TGTGCCAGTAAGACCGGGACAGCGAACTATGGCTACACCTTC. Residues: CASKTGTANYGYTF.

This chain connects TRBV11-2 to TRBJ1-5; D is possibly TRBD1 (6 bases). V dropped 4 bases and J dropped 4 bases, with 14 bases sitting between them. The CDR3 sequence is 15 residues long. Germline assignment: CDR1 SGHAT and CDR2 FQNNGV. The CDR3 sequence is CASSSGGQANQPQHF. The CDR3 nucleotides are TGTGCCAGCAGCTCGGGGGGGCAGGCTAATCAGCCCCAGCATTTT.

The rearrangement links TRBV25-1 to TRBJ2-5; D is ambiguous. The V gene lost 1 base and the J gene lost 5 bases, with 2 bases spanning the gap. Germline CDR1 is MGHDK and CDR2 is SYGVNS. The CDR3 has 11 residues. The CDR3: CASSESETQYF. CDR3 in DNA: TGTGCCAGCAGTGAATCGGAGACCCAGTACTTC. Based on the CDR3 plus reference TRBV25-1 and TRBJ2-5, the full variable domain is EADIYQTPRYLVIGTGKKITLECSQTMGHDKMYWYQQDPGMELHLIHYSYGVNSTEKGDLSSESTVSRIRTEHFPLTLESARPSHTSQYLCASSESETQYFGPGTRLLVL.

The CDR3 region is CASSTGTGDSPLHF. CDR3 in DNA: TGTGCCAGCTCGACCGGGACAGGCGATTCACCCCTCCACTTT. V is TRBV18 and J is TRBJ1-6; TRBD1 agrees at 8 bases. CDR1 is KGHSH, CDR2 LQKENI, per germline. Losses at the gene ends were 6 bases for V and 8 bases for J; bases not matched to a gene: 6. The CDR3 spans 14 residues.

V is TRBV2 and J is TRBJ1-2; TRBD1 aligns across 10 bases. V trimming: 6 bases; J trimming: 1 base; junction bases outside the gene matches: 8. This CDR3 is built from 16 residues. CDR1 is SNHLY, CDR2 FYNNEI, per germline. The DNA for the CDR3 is TGTGCCAGCAGCCGTAGACAGGGGGCGAATAACTATGGCTACACCTTC. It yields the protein CASSRRQGANNYGYTF. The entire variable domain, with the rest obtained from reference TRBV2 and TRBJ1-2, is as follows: EPEVTQTPSHQVTQMGQEVILRCVPISNHLYFYWYRQILGQKVEFLVSFYNNEISEKSEIFDDQFSVERPDGSNFTLKIRSTKLEDSAMYFCASSRRQGANNYGYTFGSGTRLTVV.

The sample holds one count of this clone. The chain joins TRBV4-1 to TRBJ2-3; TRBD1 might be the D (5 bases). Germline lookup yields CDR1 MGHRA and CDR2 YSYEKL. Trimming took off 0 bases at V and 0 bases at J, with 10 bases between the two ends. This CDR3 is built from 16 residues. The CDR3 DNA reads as TGCGCCAGCAGCCAAGACCAGGGTAAGAGCACAGATACGCAGTATTTT. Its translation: CASSQDQGKSTDTQYF.

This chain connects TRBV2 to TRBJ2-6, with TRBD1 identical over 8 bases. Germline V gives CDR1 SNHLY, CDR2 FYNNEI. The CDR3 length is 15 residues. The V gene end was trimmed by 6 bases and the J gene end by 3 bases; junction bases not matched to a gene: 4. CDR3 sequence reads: CASRARGRGANVLTF. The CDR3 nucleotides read TGTGCCAGCAGAGCCAGGGGGCGTGGGGCCAACGTCCTGACTTTC.

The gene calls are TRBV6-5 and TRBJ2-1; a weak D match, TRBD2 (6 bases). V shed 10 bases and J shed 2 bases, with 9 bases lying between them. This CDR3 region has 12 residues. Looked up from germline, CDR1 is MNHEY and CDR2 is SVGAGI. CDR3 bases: TGTGCCATTGGAGGGCCCTACAATGAGCAGTTCTTC. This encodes CAIGGPYNEQFF.

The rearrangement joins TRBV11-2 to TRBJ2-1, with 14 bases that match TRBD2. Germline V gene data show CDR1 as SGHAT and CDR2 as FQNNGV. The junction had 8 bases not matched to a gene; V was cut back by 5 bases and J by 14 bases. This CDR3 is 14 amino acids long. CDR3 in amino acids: CASSGRLAGGPEFF. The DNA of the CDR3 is TGTGCCAGCAGCGGTCGACTAGCGGGGGGGCCGGAGTTCTTC.

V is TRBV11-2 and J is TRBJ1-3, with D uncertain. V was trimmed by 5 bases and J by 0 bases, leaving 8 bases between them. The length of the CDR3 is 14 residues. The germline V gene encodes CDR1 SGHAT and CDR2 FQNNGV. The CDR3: CASSIDFSGNTIYF. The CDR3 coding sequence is TGTGCCAGCAGCATCGACTTCTCTGGAAACACCATATATTTT.

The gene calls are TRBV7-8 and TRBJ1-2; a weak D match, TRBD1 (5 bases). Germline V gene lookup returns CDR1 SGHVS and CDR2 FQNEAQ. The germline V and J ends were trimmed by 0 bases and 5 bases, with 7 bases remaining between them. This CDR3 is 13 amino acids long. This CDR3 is CASSLAGEYGYTF. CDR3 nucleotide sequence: TGTGCCAGCAGCTTAGCAGGGGAATATGGCTACACCTTC.

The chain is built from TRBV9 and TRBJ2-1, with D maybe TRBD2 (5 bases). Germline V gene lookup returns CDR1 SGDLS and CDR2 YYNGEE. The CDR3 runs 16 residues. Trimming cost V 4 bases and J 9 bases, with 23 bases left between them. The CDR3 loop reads CASSPPLWRTPGEQFF. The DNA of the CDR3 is TGTGCCAGCAGCCCTCCCTTGTGGAGGACCCCGGGTGAGCAGTTCTTC.

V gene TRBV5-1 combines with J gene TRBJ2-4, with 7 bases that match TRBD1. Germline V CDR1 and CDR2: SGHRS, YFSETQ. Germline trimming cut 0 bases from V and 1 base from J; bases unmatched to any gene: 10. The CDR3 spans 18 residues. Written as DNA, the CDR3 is TGCGCCAGCAGCTTGGCCGGGACAGCGGCCGGGGCCAAAAACATTCAGTACTTC. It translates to CASSLAGTAAGAKNIQYF.

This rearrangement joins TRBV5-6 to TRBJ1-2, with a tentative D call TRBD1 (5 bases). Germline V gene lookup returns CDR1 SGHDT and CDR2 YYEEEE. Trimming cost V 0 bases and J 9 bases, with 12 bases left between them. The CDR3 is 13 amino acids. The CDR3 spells CASSLDMGPSYTF. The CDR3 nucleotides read TGTGCCAGCAGCTTGGATATGGGGCCAAGCTACACCTTC.

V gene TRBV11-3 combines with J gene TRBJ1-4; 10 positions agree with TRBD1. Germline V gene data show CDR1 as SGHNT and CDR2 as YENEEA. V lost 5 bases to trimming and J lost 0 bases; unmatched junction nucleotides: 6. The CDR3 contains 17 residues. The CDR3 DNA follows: TGTGCCAGCAGCACCCGGGACAGGGGAACAACTAATGAAAAACTGTTTTTT. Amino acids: CASSTRDRGTTNEKLFF. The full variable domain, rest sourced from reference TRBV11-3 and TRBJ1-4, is EAGVVQSPRYKIIEKKQPVAFWCNPISGHNTLYWYLQNLGQGPELLIRYENEEAVDDSQLPKDRFSAERLKGVDSTLKIQPAELGDSAVYLCASSTRDRGTTNEKLFFGSGTQLSVL.

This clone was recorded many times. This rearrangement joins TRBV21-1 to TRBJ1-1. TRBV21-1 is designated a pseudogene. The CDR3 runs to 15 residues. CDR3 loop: CASSKKVRRRSEAFF. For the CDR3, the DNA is TGTGCCAGCAGCAAAAAGGTGCGGAGAAGGTCCGAAGCTTTCTTT.

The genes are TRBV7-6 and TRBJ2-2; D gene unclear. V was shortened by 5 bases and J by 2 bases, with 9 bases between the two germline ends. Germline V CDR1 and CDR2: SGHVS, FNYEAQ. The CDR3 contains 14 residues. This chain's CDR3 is CASSHNENTGELFF. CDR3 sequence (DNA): TGTGCCAGCAGCCACAACGAAAACACCGGGGAGCTGTTTTTT.

CDR3 DNA: TGTGCCAGCAGCCAAGGTGGGGGGGCCGGCACCGGGGAGCTGTTTTTT. It translates to CASSQGGGAGTGELFF. The J gene is TRBJ2-2, the V gene TRBV4-2; D possibly corresponds to TRBD2 (7 bases). Germline V lookup: CDR1 LGHNA, CDR2 YNFKEQ. This CDR3 is built from 16 residues. With 1 base removed from V and 4 bases from J, the gap between germline ends came to 13 bases.

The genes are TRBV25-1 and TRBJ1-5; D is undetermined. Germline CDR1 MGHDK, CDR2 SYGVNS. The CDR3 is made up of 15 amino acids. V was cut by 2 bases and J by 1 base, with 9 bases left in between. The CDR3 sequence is CASSEQRRSNQPQHF. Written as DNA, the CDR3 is TGTGCCAGCAGTGAACAGCGACGGAGCAATCAGCCCCAGCATTTT.